This TCR beta chain was captured by sequencing in a study of CD8 T cells in Susac syndrome. Study conclusions and caveats: In its TCR sequencing and HLA analysis, the study acknowledged that the number of individuals was relatively small.

RNA in amounts of about 0.45 to 1 ug was reverse transcribed with random hexamers. Amplification of TCR beta CDR3 by immunoSEQ multiplex PCR spanned 54 Vbeta and 13 Jbeta. In TCRdb, the immunoSEQ multiplex PCR reads were re-called with MiXCR into one record per CDR3 protein. The table includes some 450,000 distinct CDR3 sequences, 75% to 90% detected once. CD8+ and CD4+ T cells from blood underwent TCR beta sequencing, which was carried out in a high-throughput format. The authors negatively isolated CD8+ and CD4+ T cells and FACS-enriched TEMRA cells. This clonotype was seen only once. Its antigen is still unknown. V dropped 6 bases and J dropped 4 bases, with 13 bases sitting between them. Germline CDR1 MNHEY, CDR2 SVGAGI. This CDR3 spans 13 amino acids.

Material for sequencing was CD8+ T cells from PBMCs. This clonotype was sampled from a human donor with multiple sclerosis. The chain is built from TRBV6-5 and TRBJ2-7; D gene uncertain. Here the CDR3 reads CASSRHRRYEQYF. CDR3 nucleotide sequence: TGTGCCAGCAGCCGCCACCGACGGTACGAGCAGTACTTC.